These 19 T cell receptor beta chains share one sample of origin, sequenced in a study of cytomegalovirus exposure and HLA in healthy donors. PCR primers comprised 60 Vbeta and 13 Jbeta primers. Sequencing was performed with immunoSEQ multiplex PCR; in TCRdb, only in-frame clones are kept and a portion is missing. The sample shows over 95,000 clones, around 77% of them seen only once. The sample was PBMCs. The receptors here all came from a man aged 35-49 years in good health and CMV-seropositive.

V usage is TRBV7-2 and J usage is TRBJ2-1; D is possibly TRBD1 (6 bases). Germline assignment: CDR1 SGHTA and CDR2 FQGNSA. Trimming left V 6 bases short and J 2 bases short, with 14 bases between. There are 15 residues in the CDR3. The DNA for the CDR3 is TGTGCCAGCAGTCCACAGGGTATAACCTACAATGAGCAGTTCTTC. Translation gives CASSPQGITYNEQFF.

This clone showed up just once. The V gene is TRBV7-8, the J gene TRBJ1-5; maybe TRBD1 (5 bases). The CDR3 runs 16 residues. The germline V and J ends were trimmed by 5 bases and 2 bases, with 16 bases remaining between them. Per the germline V gene, CDR1 is SGHVS and CDR2 is FQNEAQ. CDR3 nucleotide sequence: TGTGCCAGCAGCCCACAGGATATTTTCGGCAATCAGCCCCAGCATTTT. The encoded protein is CASSPQDIFGNQPQHF.

The J gene is TRBJ1-5, the V gene TRBV9; D not certain. V was clipped by 3 bases and J by 1 base, with 11 bases between them. The CDR3 has 15 amino acids. Germline lookup yields CDR1 SGDLS and CDR2 YYNGEE. The CDR3 DNA reads TGTGCCAGCAGCGCCGGTGGCAGGAGCAATCAGCCCCAGCATTTT. Translation gives CASSAGGRSNQPQHF.

This clone appeared a few times. The chain couples TRBV7-9 to TRBJ1-1, with D hard to call. The CDR3 extends over 13 amino acids. V was shortened by 10 bases and J by 0 bases, with 12 bases between the two germline ends. From germline, CDR1 is SEHNR and CDR2 FQNEAQ (reference sequence). The CDR3 DNA is TGTGCCACCAAGCTCCCGGTGAACACTGAAGCTTTCTTT. Its protein product is CATKLPVNTEAFF.

This clone has just one count. The chain couples TRBV6-5 to TRBJ1-2, with a weak D call TRBD1 (6 bases). Trimming removed 0 bases from V and 2 bases from J, with 10 bases in between. In germline, CDR1 is MNHEY, CDR2 SVGAGI. This CDR3 region has 15 residues. CDR3 sequence: CASSYSGQGNYGYTF. For the CDR3, the DNA is TGTGCCAGCAGTTACTCGGGGCAGGGGAACTATGGCTACACCTTC.

This chain joins TRBV28 and TRBJ2-5, with 9 bases that match TRBD1. The germline V gene has CDR1 MDHEN and CDR2 SYDVKM. V lost 3 bases and J lost 5; bases outside the gene matches: 4. This CDR3 spans 14 amino acids. CDR3 in DNA: TGTGCCAGCAGTTTCGCCGGGACAGGGGAGACCCAGTACTTC. Its protein product is CASSFAGTGETQYF. The entire variable domain, with the rest obtained from reference TRBV28 and TRBJ2-5, is as follows: DVKVTQSSRYLVKRTGEKVFLECVQDMDHENMFWYRQDPGLGLRLIYFSYDVKMKEKGDIPEGYSVSREKKERFSLILESASTNQTSMYLCASSFAGTGETQYFGPGTRLLVL.

J is TRBJ1-6 and V is TRBV5-4; TRBD1 is a possible D gene (6 bases). The CDR3 consists of 12 residues. In germline, CDR1 is SGHNT, CDR2 YYREEE (reference sequence). Trimming took 5 bases from V and 8 from J, leaving 8 bases between them. The CDR3 region is CASSYRDSPLHF. In nucleotides, the CDR3 is TGTGCCAGCAGTTACAGGGATTCACCCCTCCACTTT.

The chain couples TRBV15 to TRBJ1-1; no clear D. CDR3 length: 14 amino acids. Germline V gene sequence: CDR1 LNHNV, CDR2 YYDKDF (reference sequence). V lost 3 bases, J lost 1 base, and 9 bases lay in between. The CDR3 DNA follows: TGTGCCACCAGCAGCGTTACGGGGAACACTGAAGCTTTCTTT. Translating gives CATSSVTGNTEAFF.

The rearrangement links TRBV9 to TRBJ2-2; D is ambiguous. Trimming took 1 base from V and 0 from J, leaving 7 bases between them. This CDR3 has 15 residues. The germline gives CDR1 SGDLS, CDR2 YYNGEE. CDR3 region: CASSVTSANTGELFF. The CDR3 region has the DNA TGTGCCAGCAGCGTAACTTCGGCGAACACCGGGGAGCTGTTTTTT.

The rearrangement uses TRBV28 and TRBJ1-4; D call uncertain. Trimming took off 5 bases at V and 0 bases at J, with 10 bases between the two ends. The CDR3 has 15 amino acids. In germline, CDR1 is MDHEN, CDR2 SYDVKM. CDR3 sequence: CASSPDTATNEKLFF. CDR3 nucleotide sequence: TGTGCCAGCAGTCCTGACACTGCAACTAATGAAAAACTGTTTTTT.

This chain connects TRBV5-4 to TRBJ2-3; D is uncertain. The CDR3 length is 14 residues. V was shortened by 0 bases and J by 2 bases, with 7 bases between the two germline ends. The germline V gene encodes CDR1 SGHNT and CDR2 YYREEE (reference sequence). CDR3 bases: TGTGCCAGCAGCTTGGCGGTATCCACAGATACGCAGTATTTT. Translated, it gives CASSLAVSTDTQYF.

As concerns this clone: This same CDR3 is encoded by further DNA sequences in the sample. The chain links TRBV5-1 to TRBJ2-1; tentative D call: TRBD2 (6 bases). Looked up from germline, CDR1 is SGHRS and CDR2 is YFSETQ. V was cut by 0 bases and J by 3 bases, with 7 bases left in between. The CDR3 has 14 amino acids. CDR3 residues: CASSLGGGYNEQFF. The CDR3 DNA is TGCGCCAGCAGCTTGGGGGGAGGCTACAATGAGCAGTTCTTC.

The gene calls are TRBV28 and TRBJ2-3; no definite D call. This CDR3 is 11 amino acids long. Trimming shortened V by 8 bases and J by 2 bases, and 5 bases separated the two germline ends. CDR1 and CDR2 from the germline V gene are MDHEN and SYDVKM. CDR3 amino acids: CASGDTDTQYF. In DNA, the CDR3 is TGTGCCAGCGGAGACACAGATACGCAGTATTTT.

The V call is TRBV28, the J call TRBJ1-2; D is undetermined. The V end was cut by 3 bases, the J end by 3 bases, with 14 bases between. CDR1 is MDHEN and CDR2 is SYDVKM in the germline V gene. The CDR3 contains 15 residues. CDR3 sequence reads: CASSFPQPAYYGYTF. The CDR3, as DNA: TGTGCCAGCAGTTTCCCACAGCCCGCATACTATGGCTACACCTTC.

The V call is TRBV18, the J call TRBJ1-4, with D possibly matching TRBD1 (6 bases). The CDR3 totals 15 residues. V gave up 3 bases and J gave up 7 bases, with 15 bases separating them. Germline V gene data show CDR1 as KGHSH and CDR2 as LQKENI. The CDR3 coding sequence is TGTGCCAGCTCACCTTCAGGGGATTACGCTGAAAAACTGTTTTTT. Protein: CASSPSGDYAEKLFF. Full variable domain (remainder filled in from reference TRBV18 and TRBJ1-4): NAGVMQNPRHLVRRRGQEARLRCSPMKGHSHVYWYRQLPEEGLKFMVYLQKENIIDESGMPKERFSAEFPKEGPSILRIQQVVRGDSAAYFCASSPSGDYAEKLFFGSGTQLSVL.

This chain uses TRBV7-9 with TRBJ2-4; D is perhaps TRBD2 (5 bases). CDR3 length equals 13 residues. The germline V gene encodes CDR1 SEHNR and CDR2 FQNEAQ (reference sequence). The V gene lost 5 bases and the J gene lost 8 bases, with 13 bases spanning the gap. CDR3 sequence reads: CASSAELGDIQYF. The CDR3 nucleotides are TGTGCCAGCAGCGCCGAACTCGGGGACATTCAGTACTTC.

This clone was counted only a few times. V usage is TRBV9 and J usage is TRBJ1-3; TRBD1 is a possible D gene (5 bases). CDR1 and CDR2 from the germline V gene are SGDLS and YYNGEE. This CDR3 has 15 residues. V was clipped by 0 bases and J by 3 bases, with 10 bases between them. The DNA for the CDR3 is TGTGCCAGCAGCGTAGGCCAGGGCGGTGGAAACACCATATATTTT. It yields the protein CASSVGQGGGNTIYF.

V gene TRBV10-3 combines with J gene TRBJ2-7, with D tentatively TRBD1 (6 bases). The V gene's germline CDR1 is ENHRY and CDR2 SYGVKD. The V end lost 7 bases, the J end lost 4 bases, and 17 bases lay between the germline ends. The CDR3 runs to 14 residues. The CDR3 nucleotides are TGTGCCATCACCCGACAGGTGGGAACTTACGAGCAGTACTTC. It codes for CAITRQVGTYEQYF.

This sequence joins TRBV14 and TRBJ2-1; TRBD1 matches at 7 bases. The CDR3 runs to 13 residues. CDR1 and CDR2 (germline): SGHDN, FVKESK. With V trimmed by 1 base and J by 11 bases, 5 bases remained unmatched. The CDR3 DNA sequence: TGTGCCAGCAGCCAAGTTGGAAGGGGGCAGCAGTTCTTC. It encodes CASSQVGRGQQFF.